This is a list of T cell receptor beta chains from one sample in a study of blood T cell repertoires in COVID-19. Method: immunoSEQ multiplex PCR; TCRdb's copy keeps in-frame clones and lacks some. The sample includes about 250,000 clones, approximately 90% of them seen just once. The sequencing input was peripheral blood. The origin of the receptors is a man aged 18 to 30 with active or convalescent COVID-19. Each CDR3 is given with its conserved first and last residue. Fields, in order: J gene, D gene, V gene, clone size, CDR3 protein, CDR3 DNA. D genes are given only for firm matches. Clone size, where shown, is once, few, many, or a class for clones that have expanded.

TRBJ1-1 . TRBV7-9 . CASSPRGGGGRVAFF TGTGCCAGCAGCCCCCGGGGGGGCGGGGGCCGGGTAGCTTTCTTT
TRBJ2-3 TRBD2 TRBV5-1 . CASSLEASGGTDTQYF TGCGCCAGCAGCTTGGAGGCTAGCGGGGGAACAGATACGCAGTATTTT
TRBJ1-5 TRBD1 TRBV7-2 . CASSLEDRAQPQHF TGTGCCAGCAGCTTAGAAGACAGGGCTCAGCCCCAGCATTTT
TRBJ2-5 . TRBV7-2 . CASVWGGGQTQYF TGTGCCAGCGTCTGGGGGGGCGGTCAGACCCAGTACTTC
TRBJ2-7 . TRBV28 . CASSSWQYMSYEQYF TGTGCCAGCAGTTCCTGGCAGTACATGTCCTACGAGCAGTACTTC
TRBJ2-3 TRBD2 TRBV6-2/TRBV6-3 . CASSSSRLAGVGTDTQYF TGTGCCAGCAGCTCCTCCAGGCTAGCGGGAGTAGGGACAGATACGCAGTATTTT
TRBJ1-2 TRBD1 TRBV7-9 . CASSLGAGTAIYGYTF TGTGCCAGCAGCTTAGGGGCGGGGACAGCAATATATGGCTACACCTTC
TRBJ2-1 . TRBV27 . CASSHRAGASSYNEQFF TGTGCCAGCAGTCACCGGGCGGGGGCCAGCTCCTACAATGAGCAGTTCTTC
TRBJ2-7 TRBD1 TRBV5-1 . CASSPDRELYEQYF TGCGCCAGCAGCCCGGACAGGGAATTATACGAGCAGTACTTC
TRBJ1-5 . TRBV19 . CASSPDRINQPQHF TGTGCCAGTAGTCCCGACAGAATTAATCAGCCCCAGCATTTT
TRBJ2-3 TRBD2 TRBV5-1 . CASRPGLAGGPTQYF TGCGCCAGCAGACCGGGACTAGCGGGAGGGCCAACGCAGTATTTT
TRBJ1-3 . TRBV15 . CATSSRVAGNTIYF TGTGCCACCAGCAGCAGGGTGGCTGGAAACACCATATATTTT
TRBJ1-6 . TRBV27 . CASSLTPGRSPLHF TGTGCCAGCAGTTTAACCCCAGGTAGATCACCCCTCCACTTT
TRBJ1-5 TRBD1 TRBV28 . CASSSSGTGAQPQHF TGTGCCAGCAGTTCTTCCGGAACAGGGGCGCAGCCCCAGCATTTT
TRBJ2-5 TRBD2 TRBV6-2/TRBV6-3 . CASSFSGASQETQYF TGTGCCAGCAGCTTCAGCGGGGCGAGTCAAGAGACCCAGTACTTC
TRBJ2-1 . TRBV3-1/TRBV3-2 . CASSPTGRGRRSYNEQFF TGTGCCAGCAGCCCCACCGGGAGGGGGCGAAGGTCCTACAATGAGCAGTTCTTC
TRBJ2-6 TRBD1 TRBV4-3 many CASSQDRGTGANVLTF TGCGCCAGCAGCCAGGACAGGGGAACCGGGGCCAACGTCCTGACTTTC
TRBJ1-5 TRBD1 TRBV19 . CASRDRGIQPQHF TGTGCCAGTAGGGACAGGGGGATTCAGCCCCAGCATTTT
TRBJ1-3 . TRBV2 few CASSVSGNTIYF TGTGCCAGCAGTGTATCTGGAAACACCATATATTTT
TRBJ1-5 . TRBV19 . CASSIDWRNSNQPQHF TGTGCCAGTAGTATAGATTGGAGGAATAGCAATCAGCCCCAGCATTTT
TRBJ1-6 TRBD1 TRBV27 once CASSHRGPGNSPLHF TGTGCCAGCAGTCACAGGGGGCCGGGTAATTCACCCCTCCACTTT
TRBJ2-2 TRBD2 TRBV9 . CASSSPPRTSGNFDTGELFF TGTGCCAGCAGCTCTCCCCCCCGCACTAGCGGGAATTTCGACACCGGGGAGCTGTTTTTT
TRBJ1-4 . TRBV9 . CASSVALQNNEKLFF TGTGCCAGCAGCGTAGCTCTACAGAATAATGAAAAACTGTTTTTT
TRBJ2-5 TRBD2 TRBV5-1 . CASSAGLAGERETQYF TGCGCCAGCAGCGCGGGACTAGCGGGGGAGAGGGAGACCCAGTACTTC
TRBJ1-5 . TRBV6-2/TRBV6-3 once CASSPRDKPQHF TGTGCCAGCAGTCCACGAGACAAGCCCCAGCATTTT
TRBJ1-3 TRBD1 TRBV6-5 few CASSFDRGGSGNTIYF TGTGCCAGCAGTTTTGACAGGGGCGGCTCTGGAAACACCATATATTTT
TRBJ1-5 . TRBV7-2 . CASSLAADQPQHF TGTGCCAGCAGCTTAGCAGCCGATCAGCCCCAGCATTTT
TRBJ2-1 . TRBV29-1 . CSVEWEGDGDEQFF TGCAGCGTTGAATGGGAGGGGGACGGCGATGAGCAGTTCTTC
TRBJ2-3 TRBD2 TRBV29-1 . CSGTSGISTDTQYF TGCAGCGGGACTAGCGGGATTAGCACAGATACGCAGTATTTT
TRBJ1-1 . TRBV6-6 . CAILQARSLNTEAFF TGTGCCATCCTCCAGGCCCGCAGCTTGAACACTGAAGCTTTCTTT
TRBJ2-7 . TRBV6-5 . CASSYFGGNSYEQYF TGTGCCAGCAGTTACTTCGGGGGAAACTCCTACGAGCAGTACTTC
TRBJ2-1 . TRBV15 . CATSSAHQDVEQFF TGTGCCACCAGCAGTGCTCACCAGGATGTTGAGCAGTTCTTC
TRBJ2-5 . TRBV29-1 . CSVSPSAERTQYF TGCAGCGTTTCCCCTTCGGCAGAGCGGACCCAGTACTTC
TRBJ2-2 TRBD2 TRBV28 . CASGGRVTGELFF TGTGCCAGCGGCGGGAGAGTCACCGGGGAGCTGTTTTTT
TRBJ1-1 . TRBV28 . CASSRSGDQTEAFF TGTGCCAGCAGTCGATCAGGGGATCAGACTGAAGCTTTCTTT
TRBJ2-1 . TRBV19 . CASSPTSGEQFF TGTGCCAGTAGTCCAACATCGGGAGAGCAGTTCTTC
TRBJ1-6 TRBD1 TRBV2 . CASSEAGTVNSPLHF TGTGCCAGCAGTGAAGCGGGGACAGTGAATTCACCCCTCCACTTT
TRBJ1-4 . TRBV10-3 . CATRGEPNEKLFF TGTGCCACCCGGGGGGAACCTAATGAAAAACTGTTTTTT
TRBJ2-5 TRBD2 TRBV28 . CASSLLAGTQETQYF TGTGCCAGCAGTTTACTAGCGGGAACCCAAGAGACCCAGTACTTC
TRBJ1-2 TRBD1 TRBV7-2 . CASTLVLTGGKDYGYTF TGTGCCAGCACCCTCGTGCTCACAGGGGGCAAAGACTATGGCTACACCTTC
TRBJ1-2 . TRBV3-1/TRBV3-2 . CASSQDERYGYTF TGTGCCAGCAGCCAAGATGAGCGCTATGGCTACACCTTC
TRBJ2-7 . TRBV9 . CASSSNRDRQYF TGTGCCAGCAGCAGCAACCGGGATCGTCAGTACTTC
TRBJ2-7 TRBD2 TRBV5-4 . CASSPELAGALEQYF TGTGCCAGCAGCCCGGAACTAGCGGGAGCTCTCGAGCAGTACTTC
TRBJ1-2 . TRBV29-1 . CSVTGPYGYTF TGCAGCGTTACAGGTCCCTATGGCTACACCTTC
TRBJ2-3 . TRBV18 . CASSPLASSPDTQYF TGTGCCAGCTCACCCCTAGCGTCGAGTCCAGATACGCAGTATTTT
TRBJ1-1 . TRBV11-3 few CASSLEGGTSTEAFF TGTGCCAGCAGCTTAGAAGGCGGCACCAGCACTGAAGCTTTCTTT
TRBJ2-1 TRBD2 TRBV19 . CASSMGSGGLSSYNEQFF TGTGCCAGTAGTATGGGTAGCGGGGGGTTAAGCTCCTACAATGAGCAGTTCTTC
TRBJ2-7 . TRBV5-4 . CASSLGSGFQASEQYF TGTGCCAGCAGTCTTGGATCGGGGTTCCAAGCCTCCGAGCAGTACTTC
TRBJ2-3 . TRBV6-2/TRBV6-3 . CASSGARVDTQYF TGTGCCAGCAGCGGGGCCCGAGTGGATACGCAGTATTTT
TRBJ1-6 TRBD1 TRBV7-2 . CASSTTGGRSPLHF TGTGCCAGCAGCACCACAGGGGGCCGTTCACCCCTCCACTTT
TRBJ1-1 . TRBV27 . CASSLLQGLNTEAFF TGTGCCAGCAGTTTACTACAGGGATTGAACACTGAAGCTTTCTTT
TRBJ2-3 . TRBV6-5 . CASSPGDTQYF TGTGCCAGCAGCCCCGGAGATACGCAGTATTTT
TRBJ1-1 . TRBV14 . CASSQQPGTEAFF TGTGCCAGCAGCCAACAACCGGGGACTGAAGCTTTCTTT
TRBJ2-5 . TRBV19 . CASSSIGSQQETQYF TGTGCCAGTAGCTCAATCGGGTCCCAACAAGAGACCCAGTACTTC
TRBJ1-6 . TRBV4-2 . CASSPQRHEPDYNSPLHF TGTGCCAGCAGCCCCCAGCGTCACGAACCCGACTATAATTCACCCCTCCACTTT